A selection of T cell receptor beta chains follows, all from one sample in a study of T-cell memory formation after mild COVID-19. TCRdb reprocessed the 5' RACE reads with MiXCR, giving one entry per CDR3 protein. The sample lists about 180,000 distinct CDR3 sequences, under 20% seen once, with 2% to 2.5% in the top ten. Material: PBMCs or a T cell subset sorted from them (not recorded which). All receptors come from an adult woman who had mild COVID-19 (a few samples of this study predate the infection). Cell type and time point are not known. Each CDR3 is given with its conserved first and last residue. A D gene is named only where the DNA matches it firmly. Clone size is not always given. Where it is, it says once, few, many or a class for expanded clones.

J: TRBJ2-6
size: few
length: 16
D: .
V: TRBV29-1
DNA: TGCAGCGTTGAAGGGGATCCCCAGACTGGGGCCAACGTCCTGACTTTC
CDR3: CSVEGDPQTGANVLTF

J: TRBJ2-7
size: .
length: 15
D: .
V: TRBV12-3/TRBV12-4
DNA: TGTGCCAGCACCTGGGGGGTATCGAGCTCCTACGAGCAGTACTTC
CDR3: CASTWGVSSSYEQYF

J: TRBJ2-7
size: once
length: 17
D: TRBD2
V: TRBV11-2
DNA: TGTGCCAGCAGCTTAGGGACGACTAGCGCCGTTCCCTACGAGCAGTACTTC
CDR3: CASSLGTTSAVPYEQYF

J: TRBJ1-1
size: .
length: 12
D: .
V: TRBV3-1
DNA: TGTGCCAGCAGCCAAGTCGGGGGGGCAGCTTTCTTT
CDR3: CASSQVGGAAFF

J: TRBJ2-7
size: many
length: 14
D: TRBD1
V: TRBV5-1
DNA: TGCGCCAGCAGCTTGGGGACAGGGGGTTACGAGCAGTACTTC
CDR3: CASSLGTGGYEQYF

J: TRBJ2-5
size: few
length: 13
D: TRBD1
V: TRBV29-1
DNA: TGCAGCGTGACAGGGGTACCGCAAGAGACCCAGTACTTC
CDR3: CSVTGVPQETQYF

J: TRBJ2-7
size: .
length: 15
D: TRBD1
V: TRBV9
DNA: TGTGCCAGCAGCTCGCGGACAGGAAGGTCTGACGAGCAGTACTTC
CDR3: CASSSRTGRSDEQYF

J: TRBJ2-3
size: few
length: 14
D: .
V: TRBV5-1
DNA: TGCGCCAGTAAAAACCGGGAGATCGCAGATACGCAGTATTTT
CDR3: CASKNREIADTQYF

J: TRBJ2-3
size: .
length: 14
D: TRBD2
V: TRBV11-3
DNA: TGTGCCAGCAGTGCGGGAGGGAGCGCAGATACGCAGTATTTT
CDR3: CASSAGGSADTQYF

J: TRBJ2-5
size: few
length: 13
D: .
V: TRBV7-9
DNA: TGTGCCAGCAGCTGGGGCCATACAGAGACCCAGTACTTC
CDR3: CASSWGHTETQYF

J: TRBJ2-1
size: few
length: 14
D: .
V: TRBV6-2/TRBV6-3
DNA: TGTGCCAGCAGTTACCTGACAGCCTACAATGAGCAGTTCTTC
CDR3: CASSYLTAYNEQFF

J: TRBJ2-1
size: .
length: 14
D: .
V: TRBV12-3/TRBV12-4
DNA: TGTGCCAGCAGTTTCCCAGGGCGCGCATATGAGCAGTTCTTC
CDR3: CASSFPGRAYEQFF

J: TRBJ2-7
size: .
length: 15
D: .
V: TRBV12-3/TRBV12-4
DNA: TGTGCCAGCAGCCCAAACGACGCCGGACGCTACGAGCAGTACTTC
CDR3: CASSPNDAGRYEQYF

J: TRBJ1-1
size: .
length: 14
D: .
V: TRBV12-3/TRBV12-4
DNA: TGTGCCAGCAGTATGTCTCGGGAAAACACTGAAGCTTTCTTT
CDR3: CASSMSRENTEAFF

J: TRBJ2-3
size: few
length: 14
D: TRBD1
V: TRBV7-3
DNA: TGTGCCAGCAGCCGGACAGGGAGCACAGATACGCAGTATTTT
CDR3: CASSRTGSTDTQYF

J: TRBJ2-3
size: .
length: 15
D: .
V: TRBV7-6
DNA: TGTGCCAGCAGCTTCCAAGGCTACAACACAGATACGCAGTATTTT
CDR3: CASSFQGYNTDTQYF

J: TRBJ2-7
size: .
length: 13
D: TRBD1
V: TRBV19
DNA: TGTGCCAGTAGTTGGGACAGGAGCTACGAGCAGTACTTC
CDR3: CASSWDRSYEQYF

J: TRBJ1-5
size: .
length: 13
D: .
V: TRBV12-3/TRBV12-4
DNA: TGTGCCAGCAGTTTCGACGTTAATCAGCCCCAGCATTTT
CDR3: CASSFDVNQPQHF